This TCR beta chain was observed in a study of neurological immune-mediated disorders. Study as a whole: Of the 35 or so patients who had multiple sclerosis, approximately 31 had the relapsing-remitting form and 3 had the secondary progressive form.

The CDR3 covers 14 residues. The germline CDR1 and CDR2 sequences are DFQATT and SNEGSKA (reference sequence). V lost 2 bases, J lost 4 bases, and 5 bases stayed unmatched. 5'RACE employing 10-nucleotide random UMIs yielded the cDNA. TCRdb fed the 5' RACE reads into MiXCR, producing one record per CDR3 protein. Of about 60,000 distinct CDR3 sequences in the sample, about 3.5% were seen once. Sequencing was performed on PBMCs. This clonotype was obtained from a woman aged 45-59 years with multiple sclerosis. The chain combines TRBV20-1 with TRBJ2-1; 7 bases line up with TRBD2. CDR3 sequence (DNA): TGCAGTGCTAGATCAGCGGGACTATACAATGAGCAGTTCTTC. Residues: CSARSAGLYNEQFF.